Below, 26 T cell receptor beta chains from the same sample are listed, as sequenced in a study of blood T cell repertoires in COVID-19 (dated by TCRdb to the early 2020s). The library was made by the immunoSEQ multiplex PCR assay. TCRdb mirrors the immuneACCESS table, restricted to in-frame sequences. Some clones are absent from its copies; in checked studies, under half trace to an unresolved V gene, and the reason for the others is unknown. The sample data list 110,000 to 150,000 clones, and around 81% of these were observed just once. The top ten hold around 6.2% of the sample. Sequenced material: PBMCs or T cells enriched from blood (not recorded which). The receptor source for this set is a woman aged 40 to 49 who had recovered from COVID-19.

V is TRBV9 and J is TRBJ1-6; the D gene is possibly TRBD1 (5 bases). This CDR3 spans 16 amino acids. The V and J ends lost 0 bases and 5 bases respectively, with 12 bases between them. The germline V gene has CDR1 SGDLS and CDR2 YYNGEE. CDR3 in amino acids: CASSVEAGGDNSPLHF. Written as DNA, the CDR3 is TGTGCCAGCAGCGTAGAGGCAGGAGGGGATAATTCACCCCTCCACTTT.

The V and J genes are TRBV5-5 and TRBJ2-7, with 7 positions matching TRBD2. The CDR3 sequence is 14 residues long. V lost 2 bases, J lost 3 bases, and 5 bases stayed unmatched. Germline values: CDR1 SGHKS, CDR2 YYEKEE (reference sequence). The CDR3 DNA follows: TGTGCCAGCAGCTTCGTTGGCGGGAGCTACGAGCAGTACTTC. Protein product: CASSFVGGSYEQYF. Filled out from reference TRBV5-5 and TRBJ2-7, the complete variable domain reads DAGVTQSPTHLIKTRGQQVTLRCSPISGHKSVSWYQQVLGQGPQFIFQYYEKEERGRGNFPDRFSARQFPNYSSELNVNALLLGDSALYLCASSFVGGSYEQYFGPGTRLTVT.

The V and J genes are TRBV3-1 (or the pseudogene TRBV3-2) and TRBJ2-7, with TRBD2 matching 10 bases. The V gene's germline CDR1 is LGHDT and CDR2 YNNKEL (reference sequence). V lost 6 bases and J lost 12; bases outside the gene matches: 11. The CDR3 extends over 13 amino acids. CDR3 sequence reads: CASSPSGGALLYF. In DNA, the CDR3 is TGTGCCAGCAGTCCTAGCGGGGGAGCCCTTTTGTACTTC.

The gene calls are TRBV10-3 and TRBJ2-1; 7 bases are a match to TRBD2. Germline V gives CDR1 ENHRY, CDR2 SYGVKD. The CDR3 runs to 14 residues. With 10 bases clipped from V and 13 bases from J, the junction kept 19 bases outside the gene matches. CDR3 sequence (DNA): TGTGCCAGCGCCGTCCCAGCGGGAACTAGATCCCAGTTCTTC. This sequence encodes CASAVPAGTRSQFF.

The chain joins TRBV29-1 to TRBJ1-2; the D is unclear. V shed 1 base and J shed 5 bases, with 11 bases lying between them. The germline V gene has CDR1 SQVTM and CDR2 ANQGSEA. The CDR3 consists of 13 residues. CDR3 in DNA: TGCAGCGTTGAAGTTCGAACAATATATGGCTACACCTTC. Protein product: CSVEVRTIYGYTF.

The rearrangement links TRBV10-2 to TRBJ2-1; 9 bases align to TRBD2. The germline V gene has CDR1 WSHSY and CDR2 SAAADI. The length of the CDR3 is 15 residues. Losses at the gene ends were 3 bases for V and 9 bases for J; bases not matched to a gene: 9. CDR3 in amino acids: CASSDWREGGGEQFF. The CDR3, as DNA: TGCGCCAGCAGTGATTGGCGGGAGGGGGGGGGTGAGCAGTTCTTC.

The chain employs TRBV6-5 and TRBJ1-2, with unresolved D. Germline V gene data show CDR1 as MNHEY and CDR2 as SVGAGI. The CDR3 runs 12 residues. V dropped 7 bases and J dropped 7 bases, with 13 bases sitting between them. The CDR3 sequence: CASISDTLGYTF. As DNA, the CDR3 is TGTGCCAGCATTTCTGACACCCTTGGCTACACCTTC.

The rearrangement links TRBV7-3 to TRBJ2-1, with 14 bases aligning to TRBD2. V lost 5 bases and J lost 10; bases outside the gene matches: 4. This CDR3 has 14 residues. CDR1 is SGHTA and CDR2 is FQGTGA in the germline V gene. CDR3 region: CASSTGLAGVEQFF. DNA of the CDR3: TGTGCCAGCAGCACGGGACTAGCGGGAGTAGAGCAGTTCTTC.

As DNA, the CDR3 is TGTGCTAGTGGTTCCCAAACAGGGCCCGCGAACACCGGGGAGCTGTTTTTT. Its protein product is CASGSQTGPANTGELFF. The chain couples TRBV12-5 to TRBJ2-2; TRBD1 is a possible D gene (6 bases). Germline CDR1 and CDR2: LGHNT and FRNRAP. The CDR3 runs to 17 residues. Trimming removed 4 bases from V and 0 bases from J, with 15 bases in between.

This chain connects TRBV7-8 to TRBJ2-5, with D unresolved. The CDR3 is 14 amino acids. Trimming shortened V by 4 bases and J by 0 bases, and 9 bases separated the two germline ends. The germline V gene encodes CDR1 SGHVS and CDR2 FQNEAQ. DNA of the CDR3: TGTGCCAGCAGCTCTTCACGGTACCAAGAGACCCAGTACTTC. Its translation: CASSSSRYQETQYF.

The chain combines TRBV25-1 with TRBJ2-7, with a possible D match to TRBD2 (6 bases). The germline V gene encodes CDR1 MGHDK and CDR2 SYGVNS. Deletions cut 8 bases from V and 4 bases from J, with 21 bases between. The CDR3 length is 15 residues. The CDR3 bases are TGTGCCAGCTCGACCCTGGGGGGAGTGGGGTACGAGCAGTACTTC. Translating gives CASSTLGGVGYEQYF.

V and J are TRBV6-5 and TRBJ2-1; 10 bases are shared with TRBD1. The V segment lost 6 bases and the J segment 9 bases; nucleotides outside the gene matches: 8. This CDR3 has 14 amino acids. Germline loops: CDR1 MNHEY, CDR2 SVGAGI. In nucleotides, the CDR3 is TGTGCCAGCAGGCCCGGGACAGGGGACTCTGAGCAGTTCTTC. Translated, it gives CASRPGTGDSEQFF.

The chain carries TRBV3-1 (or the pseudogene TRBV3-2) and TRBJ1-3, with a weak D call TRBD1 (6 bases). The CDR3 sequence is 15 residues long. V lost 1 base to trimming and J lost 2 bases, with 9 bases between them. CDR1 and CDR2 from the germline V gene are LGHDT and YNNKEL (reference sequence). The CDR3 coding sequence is TGTGCCAGCAGCCAAGGGGCAGGGGCTGGAAACACCATATATTTT. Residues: CASSQGAGAGNTIYF.

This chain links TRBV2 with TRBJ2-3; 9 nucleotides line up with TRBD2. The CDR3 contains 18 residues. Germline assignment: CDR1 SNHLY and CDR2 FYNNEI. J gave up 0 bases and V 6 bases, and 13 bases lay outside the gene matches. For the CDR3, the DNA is TGTGCCAGCAGACCAGCGGGAGGCGCCTCTTCTAGCACAGATACGCAGTATTTT. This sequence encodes CASRPAGGASSSTDTQYF.

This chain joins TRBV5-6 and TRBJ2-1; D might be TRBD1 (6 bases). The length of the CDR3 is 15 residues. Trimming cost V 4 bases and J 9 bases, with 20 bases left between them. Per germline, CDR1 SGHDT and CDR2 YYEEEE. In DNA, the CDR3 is TGTGCCAGCAGCGAGATGACAGGAGCCATCGCTGAGCAGTTCTTC. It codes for CASSEMTGAIAEQFF.

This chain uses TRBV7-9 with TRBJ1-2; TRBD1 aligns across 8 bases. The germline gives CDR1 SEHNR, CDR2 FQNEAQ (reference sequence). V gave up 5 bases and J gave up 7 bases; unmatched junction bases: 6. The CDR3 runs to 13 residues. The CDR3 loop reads CASSLDRESGYTF. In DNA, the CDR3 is TGTGCCAGCAGCCTGGACAGGGAGTCTGGCTACACCTTC. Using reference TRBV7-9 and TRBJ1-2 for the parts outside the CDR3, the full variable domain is DTGVSQNPRHKITKRGQNVTFRCDPISEHNRLYWYRQTLGQGPEFLTYFQNEAQLEKSRLLSDRFSAERPKGSFSTLEIQRTEQGDSAMYLCASSLDRESGYTFGSGTRLTVV.

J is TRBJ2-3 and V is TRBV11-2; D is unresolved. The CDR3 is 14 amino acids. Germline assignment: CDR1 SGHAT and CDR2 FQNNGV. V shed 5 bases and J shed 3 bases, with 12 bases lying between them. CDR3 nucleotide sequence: TGTGCCAGCAGCCTCCCCACACATACAGATACGCAGTATTTT. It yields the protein CASSLPTHTDTQYF.

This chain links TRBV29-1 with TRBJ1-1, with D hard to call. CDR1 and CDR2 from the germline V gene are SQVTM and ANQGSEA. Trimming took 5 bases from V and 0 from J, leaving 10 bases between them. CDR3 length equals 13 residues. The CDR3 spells CSVRGRMNTEAFF. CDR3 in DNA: TGCAGCGTTCGAGGGCGGATGAACACTGAAGCTTTCTTT.

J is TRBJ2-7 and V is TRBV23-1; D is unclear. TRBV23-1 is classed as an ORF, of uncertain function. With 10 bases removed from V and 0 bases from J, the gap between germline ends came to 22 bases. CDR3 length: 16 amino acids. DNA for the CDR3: TGCGCCACCCTACCGCAGGAAACCTCGTACTCCTACGAGCAGTACTTC. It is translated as CATLPQETSYSYEQYF.

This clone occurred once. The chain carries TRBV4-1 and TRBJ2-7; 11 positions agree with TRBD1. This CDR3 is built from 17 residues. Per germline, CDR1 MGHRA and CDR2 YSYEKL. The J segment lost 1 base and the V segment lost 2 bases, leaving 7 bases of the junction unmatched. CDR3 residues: CASSQSGTGGSSYEQYF. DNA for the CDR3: TGCGCCAGCAGCCAATCCGGGACAGGGGGTAGTTCCTACGAGCAGTACTTC.

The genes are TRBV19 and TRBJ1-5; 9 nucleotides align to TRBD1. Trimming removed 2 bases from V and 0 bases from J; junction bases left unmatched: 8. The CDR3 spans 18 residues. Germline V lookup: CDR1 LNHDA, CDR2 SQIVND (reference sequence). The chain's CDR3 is CASSILGSDRGSNQPQHF. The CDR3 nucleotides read TGTGCCAGTAGTATACTGGGCTCGGACAGGGGTAGCAATCAGCCCCAGCATTTT.

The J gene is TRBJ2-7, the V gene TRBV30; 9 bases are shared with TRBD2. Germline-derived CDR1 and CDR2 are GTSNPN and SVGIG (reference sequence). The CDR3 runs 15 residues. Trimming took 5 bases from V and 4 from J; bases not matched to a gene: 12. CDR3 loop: CAWFPLSGSRYEQYF. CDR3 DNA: TGTGCCTGGTTCCCCCTTAGCGGGAGTAGGTACGAGCAGTACTTC. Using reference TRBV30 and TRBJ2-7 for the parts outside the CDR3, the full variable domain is SQTIHQWPATLVQPVGSPLSLECTVEGTSNPNLYWYRQAAGRGLQLLFYSVGIGQISSEVPQNLSASRPQDRQFILSSKKLLLSDSGFYLCAWFPLSGSRYEQYFGPGTRLTVT.

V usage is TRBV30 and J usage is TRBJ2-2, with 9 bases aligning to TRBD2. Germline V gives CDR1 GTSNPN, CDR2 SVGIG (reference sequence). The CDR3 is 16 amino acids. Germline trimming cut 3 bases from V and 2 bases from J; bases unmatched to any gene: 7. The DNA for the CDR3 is TGTGCCTGGAGGCTAGCGGGAAACATCAACACCGGGGAGCTGTTTTTT. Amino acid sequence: CAWRLAGNINTGELFF.

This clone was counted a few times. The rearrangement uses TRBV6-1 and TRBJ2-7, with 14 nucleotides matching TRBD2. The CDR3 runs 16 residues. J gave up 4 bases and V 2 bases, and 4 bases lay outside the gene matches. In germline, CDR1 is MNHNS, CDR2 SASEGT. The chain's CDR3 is CASSERRLAGGYEQYF. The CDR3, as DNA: TGTGCCAGCAGTGAACGAAGACTAGCGGGAGGGTACGAGCAGTACTTC.

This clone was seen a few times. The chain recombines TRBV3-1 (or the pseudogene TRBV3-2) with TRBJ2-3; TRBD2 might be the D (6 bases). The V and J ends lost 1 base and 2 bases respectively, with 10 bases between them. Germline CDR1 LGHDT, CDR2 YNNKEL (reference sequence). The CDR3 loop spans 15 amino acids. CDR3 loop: CASSQGDFSTDTQYF. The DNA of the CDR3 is TGTGCCAGCAGCCAAGGGGACTTTTCCACAGATACGCAGTATTTT.

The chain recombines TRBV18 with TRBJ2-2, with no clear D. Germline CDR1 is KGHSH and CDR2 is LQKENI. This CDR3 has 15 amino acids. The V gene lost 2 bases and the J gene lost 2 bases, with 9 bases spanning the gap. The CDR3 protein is CASSPSNSNTGELFF. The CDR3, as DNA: TGTGCCAGCTCACCAAGTAACAGTAACACCGGGGAGCTGTTTTTT. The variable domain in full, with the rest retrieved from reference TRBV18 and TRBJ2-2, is NAGVMQNPRHLVRRRGQEARLRCSPMKGHSHVYWYRQLPEEGLKFMVYLQKENIIDESGMPKERFSAEFPKEGPSILRIQQVVRGDSAAYFCASSPSNSNTGELFFGEGSRLTVL.